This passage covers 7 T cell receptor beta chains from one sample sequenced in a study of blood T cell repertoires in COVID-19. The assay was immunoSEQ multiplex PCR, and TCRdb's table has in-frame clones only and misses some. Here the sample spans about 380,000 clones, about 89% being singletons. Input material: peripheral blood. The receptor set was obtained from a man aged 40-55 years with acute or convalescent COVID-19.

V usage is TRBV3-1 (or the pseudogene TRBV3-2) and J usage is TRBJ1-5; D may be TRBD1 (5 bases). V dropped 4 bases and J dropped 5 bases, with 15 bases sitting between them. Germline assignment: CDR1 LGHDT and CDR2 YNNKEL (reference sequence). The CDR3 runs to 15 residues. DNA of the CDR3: TGTGCCAGCAGCCCAATATATGGGGCTGATCAGCCCCAGCATTTT. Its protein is CASSPIYGADQPQHF.

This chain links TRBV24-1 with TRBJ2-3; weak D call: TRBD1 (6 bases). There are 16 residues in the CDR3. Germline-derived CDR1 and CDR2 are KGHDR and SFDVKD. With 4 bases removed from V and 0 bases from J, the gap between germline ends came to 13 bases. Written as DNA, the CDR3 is TGTGCCACCAGTGACCCCGGGACATTTAGCACAGATACGCAGTATTTT. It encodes CATSDPGTFSTDTQYF.

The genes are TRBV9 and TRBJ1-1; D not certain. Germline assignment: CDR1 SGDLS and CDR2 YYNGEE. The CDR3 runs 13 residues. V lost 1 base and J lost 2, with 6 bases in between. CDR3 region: CASSVQINTEAFF. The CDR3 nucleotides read TGTGCCAGCAGCGTACAGATTAACACTGAAGCTTTCTTT.

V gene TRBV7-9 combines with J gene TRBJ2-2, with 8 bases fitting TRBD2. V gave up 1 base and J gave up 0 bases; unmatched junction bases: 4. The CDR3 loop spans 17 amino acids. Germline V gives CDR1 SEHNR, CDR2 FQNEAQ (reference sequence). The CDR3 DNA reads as TGTGCCAGCAGCTTAGGTTCGGGGGGGACGAACACCGGGGAGCTGTTTTTT. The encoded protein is CASSLGSGGTNTGELFF. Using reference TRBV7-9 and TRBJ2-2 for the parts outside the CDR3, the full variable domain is DTGVSQNPRHKITKRGQNVTFRCDPISEHNRLYWYRQTLGQGPEFLTYFQNEAQLEKSRLLSDRFSAERPKGSFSTLEIQRTEQGDSAMYLCASSLGSGGTNTGELFFGEGSRLTVL.

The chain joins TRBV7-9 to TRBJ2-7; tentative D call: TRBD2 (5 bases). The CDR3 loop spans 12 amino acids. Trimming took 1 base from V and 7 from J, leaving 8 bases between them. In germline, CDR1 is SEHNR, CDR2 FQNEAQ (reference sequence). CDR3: CASSLGSGEQYF. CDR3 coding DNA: TGTGCCAGCAGCTTAGGGTCGGGAGAGCAGTACTTC.

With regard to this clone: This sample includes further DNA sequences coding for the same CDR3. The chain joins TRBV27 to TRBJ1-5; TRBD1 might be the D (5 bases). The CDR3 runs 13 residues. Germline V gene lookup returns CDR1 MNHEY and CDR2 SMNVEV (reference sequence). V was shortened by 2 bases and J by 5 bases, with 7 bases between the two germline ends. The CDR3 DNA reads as TGTGCCAGCAGTTTAGTCAGGGATCAGCCCCAGCATTTT. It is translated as CASSLVRDQPQHF.

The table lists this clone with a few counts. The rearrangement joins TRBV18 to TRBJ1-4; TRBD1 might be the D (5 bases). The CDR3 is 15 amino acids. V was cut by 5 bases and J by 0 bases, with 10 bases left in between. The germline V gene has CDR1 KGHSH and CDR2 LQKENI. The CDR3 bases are TGTGCCAGCTCATCAATGACAGCAACTAATGAAAAACTGTTTTTT. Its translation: CASSSMTATNEKLFF.